This TCR beta chain emerged from a study of shared clonotypes between healthy human individuals. Whole-study results and caveats: A handful of donors shared around 5.2% of their naive CD4 clonotypes.

On this clone itself: The antigen remains undetermined.

The CDR3 length is 16 residues. Trimming took 0 bases from V and 3 from J; bases not matched to a gene: 6. Germline CDR1 is SGHRS and CDR2 is YFSETQ. The assay was run at deep level. Profiled with immunoSEQ multiplex PCR; TCRdb holds only in-frame clones, not every one. The table includes roughly 2.2 million clones, 85% to 95% detected once. The chain employs TRBV5-1 and TRBJ2-7; 10 bases fit TRBD1. The TCR was taken from a man aged 18 to 30 in good health. Some clones in this sample may be carry-over from other donors' samples. Sequenced input: naive CD4+ T cells from PBMCs. As for subset: CD45RA+ positively selected. The CDR3 is CASSLGGQGTHYEQYF. The DNA for the CDR3 is TGCGCCAGCAGCTTGGGGGGACAGGGGACCCACTACGAGCAGTACTTC.